This TCR beta chain was recorded in a study of response to subunit inactivated influenza vaccine. The V gene's germline CDR1 is SGHTA and CDR2 FQGTGA. V was trimmed by 3 bases and J by 8 bases, leaving 11 bases between them. This CDR3 region has 13 residues. TCRdb re-derived calls from the RT-PCR reads in MiXCR, one entry per CDR3 protein. The table includes 630,000 or so distinct CDR3 sequences, about 15% detected once. This clonotype has a handful of counts. Its specificity is unknown. General study findings and limits: Researchers suggested that each seasonal influenza vaccination recruits few new T cells.

This chain uses TRBV7-3 with TRBJ2-1; D may match TRBD1 or TRBD2 (6 bases each). This clonotype was obtained from a man aged 50 to 60 who received an inactivated influenza vaccine. The specimen comprised PBMCs from blood, sampled about 11 days after vaccination. CDR3 DNA: TGTGCCAGCAGCTTGATCGGGGGCTATGAGCAGTTCTTC. This gives the protein CASSLIGGYEQFF.